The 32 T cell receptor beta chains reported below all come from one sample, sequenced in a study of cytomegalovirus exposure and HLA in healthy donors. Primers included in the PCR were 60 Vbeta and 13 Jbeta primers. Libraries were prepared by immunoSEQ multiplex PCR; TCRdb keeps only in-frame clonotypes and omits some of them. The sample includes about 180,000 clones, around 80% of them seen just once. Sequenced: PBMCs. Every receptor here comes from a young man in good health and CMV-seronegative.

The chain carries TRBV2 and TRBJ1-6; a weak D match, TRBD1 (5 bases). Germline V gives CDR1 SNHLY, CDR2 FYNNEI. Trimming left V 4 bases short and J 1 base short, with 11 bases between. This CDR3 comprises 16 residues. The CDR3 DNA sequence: TGTGCCAGCAGTGTTGGGAGGGGTTCCTATAATTCACCCCTCCACTTT. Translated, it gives CASSVGRGSYNSPLHF.

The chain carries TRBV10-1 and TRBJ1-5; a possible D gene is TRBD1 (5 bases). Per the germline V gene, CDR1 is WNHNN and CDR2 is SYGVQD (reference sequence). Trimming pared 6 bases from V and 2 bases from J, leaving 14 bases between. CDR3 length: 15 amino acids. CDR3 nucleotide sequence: TGCGCCAGCAGGGACCAGGGCGAGTGCAATCAGCCCCAGCATTTT. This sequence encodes CASRDQGECNQPQHF.

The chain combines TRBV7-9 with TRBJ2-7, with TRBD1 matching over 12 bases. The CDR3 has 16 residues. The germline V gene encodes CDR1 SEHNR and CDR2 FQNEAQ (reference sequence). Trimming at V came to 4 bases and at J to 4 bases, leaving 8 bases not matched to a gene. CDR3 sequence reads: CASSWDRGHSRYEQYF. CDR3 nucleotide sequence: TGTGCCAGCAGCTGGGACAGGGGGCATTCTAGGTACGAGCAGTACTTC.

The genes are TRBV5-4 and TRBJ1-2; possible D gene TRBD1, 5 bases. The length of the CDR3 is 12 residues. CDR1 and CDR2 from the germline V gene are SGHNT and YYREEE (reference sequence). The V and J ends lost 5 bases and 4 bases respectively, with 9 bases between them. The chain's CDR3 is CASSTDSYGYTF. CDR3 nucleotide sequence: TGTGCCAGCAGTACCGACAGCTATGGCTACACCTTC.

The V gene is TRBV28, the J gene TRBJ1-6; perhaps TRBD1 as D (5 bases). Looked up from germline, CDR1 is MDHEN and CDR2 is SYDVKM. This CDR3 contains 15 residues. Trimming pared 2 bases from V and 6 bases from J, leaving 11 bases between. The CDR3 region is CASSLGRGRNSPLHF. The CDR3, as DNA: TGTGCCAGCAGTTTAGGGAGGGGTCGTAATTCACCCCTCCACTTT.

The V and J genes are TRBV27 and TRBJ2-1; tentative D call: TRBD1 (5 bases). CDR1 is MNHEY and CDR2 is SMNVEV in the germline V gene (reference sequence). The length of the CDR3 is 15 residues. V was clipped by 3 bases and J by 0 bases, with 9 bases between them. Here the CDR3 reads CASSLGRSSYNEQFF. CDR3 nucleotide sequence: TGTGCCAGCAGTTTGGGGCGAAGCTCCTACAATGAGCAGTTCTTC.

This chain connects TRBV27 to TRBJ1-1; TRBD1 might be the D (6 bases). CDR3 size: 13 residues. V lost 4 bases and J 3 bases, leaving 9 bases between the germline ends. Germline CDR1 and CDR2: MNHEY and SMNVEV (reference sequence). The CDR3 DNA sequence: TGTGCCAGCAGTTGGGAGGGGGACACTGAAGCTTTCTTT. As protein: CASSWEGDTEAFF.

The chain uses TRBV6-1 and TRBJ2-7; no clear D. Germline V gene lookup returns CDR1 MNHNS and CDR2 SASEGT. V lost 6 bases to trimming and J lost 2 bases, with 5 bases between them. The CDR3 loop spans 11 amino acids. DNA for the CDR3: TGTGCCAGCAGCCCCGCCTACGAGCAGTACTTC. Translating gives CASSPAYEQYF.

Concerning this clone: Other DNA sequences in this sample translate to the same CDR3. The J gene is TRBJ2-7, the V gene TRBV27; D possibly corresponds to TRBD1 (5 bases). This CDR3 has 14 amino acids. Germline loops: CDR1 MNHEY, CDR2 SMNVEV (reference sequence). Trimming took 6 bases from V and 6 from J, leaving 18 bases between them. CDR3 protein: CASSRQSSPFEQYF. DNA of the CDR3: TGTGCCAGCAGCAGACAGTCCTCCCCCTTCGAGCAGTACTTC.

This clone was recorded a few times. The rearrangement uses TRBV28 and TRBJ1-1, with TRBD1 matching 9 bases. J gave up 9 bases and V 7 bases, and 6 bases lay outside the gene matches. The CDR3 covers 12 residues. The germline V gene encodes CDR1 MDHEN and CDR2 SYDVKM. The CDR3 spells CASILGTGKAFF. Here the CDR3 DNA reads TGTGCCAGCATTCTCGGGACAGGGAAAGCTTTCTTT.

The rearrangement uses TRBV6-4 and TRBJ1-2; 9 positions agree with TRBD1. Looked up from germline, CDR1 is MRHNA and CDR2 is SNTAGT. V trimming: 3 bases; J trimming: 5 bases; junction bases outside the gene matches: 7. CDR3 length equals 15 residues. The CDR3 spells CASSEGQGVTYGYTF. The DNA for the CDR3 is TGTGCCAGCAGTGAGGGACAGGGTGTAACATATGGCTACACCTTC.

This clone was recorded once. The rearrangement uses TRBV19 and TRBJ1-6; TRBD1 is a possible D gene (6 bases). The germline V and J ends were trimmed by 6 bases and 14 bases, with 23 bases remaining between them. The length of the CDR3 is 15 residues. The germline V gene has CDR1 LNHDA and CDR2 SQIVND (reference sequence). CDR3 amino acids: CASSGLQGPFSTLHF. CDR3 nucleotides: TGTGCCAGTAGCGGACTGCAGGGGCCCTTTTCTACCCTCCACTTT.

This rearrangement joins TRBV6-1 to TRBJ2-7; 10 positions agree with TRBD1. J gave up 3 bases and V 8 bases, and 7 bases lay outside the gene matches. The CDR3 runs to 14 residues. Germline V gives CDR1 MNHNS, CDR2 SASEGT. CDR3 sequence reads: CASHRQGAGYEQYF. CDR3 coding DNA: TGTGCCAGCCATAGACAGGGGGCCGGCTACGAGCAGTACTTC.

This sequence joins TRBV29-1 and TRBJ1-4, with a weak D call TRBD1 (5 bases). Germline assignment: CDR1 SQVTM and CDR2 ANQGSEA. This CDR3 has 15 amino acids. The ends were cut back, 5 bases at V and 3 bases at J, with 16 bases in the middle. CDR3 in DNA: TGCAGCGTTCGCAGGGCCCCGGCGCCTAATGAAAAACTGTTTTTT. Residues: CSVRRAPAPNEKLFF. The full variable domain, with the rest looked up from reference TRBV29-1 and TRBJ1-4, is SAVISQKPSRDICQRGTSLTIQCQVDSQVTMMFWYRQQPGQSLTLIATANQGSEATYESGFVIDKFPISRPNLTFSTLTVSNMSPEDSSIYLCSVRRAPAPNEKLFFGSGTQLSVL.

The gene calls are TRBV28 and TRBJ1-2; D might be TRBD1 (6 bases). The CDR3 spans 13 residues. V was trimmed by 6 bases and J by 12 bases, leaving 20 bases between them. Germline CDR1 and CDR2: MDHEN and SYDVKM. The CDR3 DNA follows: TGTGCCAGCAGCCGCAGTACAGGGAGGGGGGACACCTTC. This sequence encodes CASSRSTGRGDTF.

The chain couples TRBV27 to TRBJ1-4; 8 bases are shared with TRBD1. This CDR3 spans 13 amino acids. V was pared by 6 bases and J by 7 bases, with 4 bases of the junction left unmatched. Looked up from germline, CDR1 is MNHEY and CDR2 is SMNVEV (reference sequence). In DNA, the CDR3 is TGTGCCAGCAGCGACAGGGGCCCTGAAAAACTGTTTTTT. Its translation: CASSDRGPEKLFF. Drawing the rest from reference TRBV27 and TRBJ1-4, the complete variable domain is EAQVTQNPRYLITVTGKKLTVTCSQNMNHEYMSWYRQDPGLGLRQIYYSMNVEVTDKGDVPEGYKVSRKEKRNFPLILESPSPNQTSLYFCASSDRGPEKLFFGSGTQLSVL.

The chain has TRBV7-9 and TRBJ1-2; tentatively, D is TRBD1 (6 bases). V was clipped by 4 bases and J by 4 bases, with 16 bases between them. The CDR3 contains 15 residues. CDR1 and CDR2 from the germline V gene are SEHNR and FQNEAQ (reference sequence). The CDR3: CASSSWTDPVYGYTF. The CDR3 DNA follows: TGTGCCAGCAGCTCCTGGACAGACCCGGTCTATGGCTACACCTTC.

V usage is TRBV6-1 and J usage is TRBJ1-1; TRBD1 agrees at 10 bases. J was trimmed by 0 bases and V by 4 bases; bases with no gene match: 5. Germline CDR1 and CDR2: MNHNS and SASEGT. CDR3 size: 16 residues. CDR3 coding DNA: TGTGCCAGCAGTGGACAGGGGGCGGCCATGAACACTGAAGCTTTCTTT. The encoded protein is CASSGQGAAMNTEAFF.

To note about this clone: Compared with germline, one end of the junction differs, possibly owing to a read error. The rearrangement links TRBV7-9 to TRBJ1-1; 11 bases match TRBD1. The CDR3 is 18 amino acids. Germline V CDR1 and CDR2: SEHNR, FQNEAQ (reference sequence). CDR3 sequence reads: CSSSPRGGGTGGFTEAFF. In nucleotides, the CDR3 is TGTTCCAGCAGCCCGCGGGGGGGAGGGACAGGGGGTTTTACTGAAGCTTTCTTT.

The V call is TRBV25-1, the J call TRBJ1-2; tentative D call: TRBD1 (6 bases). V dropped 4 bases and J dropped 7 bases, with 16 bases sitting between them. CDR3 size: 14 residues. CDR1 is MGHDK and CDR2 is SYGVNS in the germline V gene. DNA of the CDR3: TGTGCCAGCAGTGGCTTGGGGGCGGGGGGTGGCTACACCTTC. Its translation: CASSGLGAGGGYTF.

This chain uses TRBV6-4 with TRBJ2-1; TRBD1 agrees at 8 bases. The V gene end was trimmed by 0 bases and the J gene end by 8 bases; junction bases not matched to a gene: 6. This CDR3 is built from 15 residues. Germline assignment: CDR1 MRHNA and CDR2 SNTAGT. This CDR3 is CASSDSGQGFDEQFF. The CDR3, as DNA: TGTGCCAGCAGTGACTCCGGACAGGGTTTCGATGAGCAGTTCTTC.

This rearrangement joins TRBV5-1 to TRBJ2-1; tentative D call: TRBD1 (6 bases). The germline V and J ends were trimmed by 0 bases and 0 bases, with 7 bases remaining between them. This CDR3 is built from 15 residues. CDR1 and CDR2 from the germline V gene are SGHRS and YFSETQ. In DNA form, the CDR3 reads TGCGCCAGCAGCTTGGCAGGGGACTCCTACAATGAGCAGTTCTTC. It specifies CASSLAGDSYNEQFF.

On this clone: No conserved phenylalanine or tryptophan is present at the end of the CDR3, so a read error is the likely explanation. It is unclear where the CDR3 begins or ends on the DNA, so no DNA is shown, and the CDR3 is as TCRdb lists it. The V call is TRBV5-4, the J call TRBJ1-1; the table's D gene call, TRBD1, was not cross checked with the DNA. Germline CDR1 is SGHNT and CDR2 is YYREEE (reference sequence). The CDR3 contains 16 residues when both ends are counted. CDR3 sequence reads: CASSLGGPATGPLKFK.

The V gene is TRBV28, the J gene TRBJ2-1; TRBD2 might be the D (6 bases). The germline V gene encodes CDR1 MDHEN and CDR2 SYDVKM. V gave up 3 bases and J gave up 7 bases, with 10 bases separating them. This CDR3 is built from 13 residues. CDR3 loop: CASSFGRGNEQFF. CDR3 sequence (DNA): TGTGCCAGCAGTTTCGGCCGGGGGAATGAGCAGTTCTTC.

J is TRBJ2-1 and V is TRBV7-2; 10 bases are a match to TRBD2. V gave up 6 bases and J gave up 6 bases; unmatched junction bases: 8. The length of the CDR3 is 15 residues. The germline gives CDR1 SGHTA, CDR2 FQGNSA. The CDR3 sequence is CASRYSGGKGNEQFF. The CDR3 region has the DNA TGTGCCAGCAGATATAGCGGGGGGAAGGGCAATGAGCAGTTCTTC.

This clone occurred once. The CDR3 bases are TGTGCCAGCAGCATACCGATATTAGGGGGGGGACATGAGCAGTTCTTC. It encodes CASSIPILGGGHEQFF. The chain employs TRBV7-9 and TRBJ2-1, with a possible D match to TRBD2 (7 bases). Trimming removed 5 bases from V and 8 bases from J, with 22 bases in between. Germline-derived CDR1 and CDR2 are SEHNR and FQNEAQ (reference sequence). CDR3 length: 16 amino acids.

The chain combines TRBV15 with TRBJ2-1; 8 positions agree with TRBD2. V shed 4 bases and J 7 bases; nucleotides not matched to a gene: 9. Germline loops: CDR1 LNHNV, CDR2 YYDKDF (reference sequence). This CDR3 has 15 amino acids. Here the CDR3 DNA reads TGTGCCACCAGCACTCCTGCGGGAGGTCAAAATGAGCAGTTCTTC. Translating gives CATSTPAGGQNEQFF.

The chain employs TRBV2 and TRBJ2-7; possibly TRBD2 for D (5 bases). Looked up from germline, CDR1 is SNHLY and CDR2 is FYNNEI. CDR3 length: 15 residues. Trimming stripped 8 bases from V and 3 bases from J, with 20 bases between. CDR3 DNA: TGTGCCAGCTGTTGGCCGGAGGAAACCTTCTACGAGCAGTACTTC. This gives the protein CASCWPEETFYEQYF.

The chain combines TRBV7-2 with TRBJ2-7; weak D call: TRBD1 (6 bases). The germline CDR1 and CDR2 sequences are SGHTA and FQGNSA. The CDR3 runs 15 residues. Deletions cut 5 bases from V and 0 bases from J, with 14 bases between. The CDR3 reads CASSRPTGYSYEQYF. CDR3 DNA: TGTGCCAGCAGCCGTCCGACAGGCTACTCCTACGAGCAGTACTTC.

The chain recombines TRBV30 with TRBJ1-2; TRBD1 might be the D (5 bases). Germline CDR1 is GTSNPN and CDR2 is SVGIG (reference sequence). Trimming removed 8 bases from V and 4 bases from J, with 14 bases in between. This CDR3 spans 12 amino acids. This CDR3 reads CAVERQFYGYTF. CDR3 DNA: TGTGCCGTGGAACGACAGTTCTATGGCTACACCTTC.

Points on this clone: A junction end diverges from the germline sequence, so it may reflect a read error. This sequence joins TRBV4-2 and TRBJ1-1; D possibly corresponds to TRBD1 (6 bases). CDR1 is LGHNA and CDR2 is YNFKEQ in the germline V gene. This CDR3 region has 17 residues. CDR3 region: CAGSQIVWTDQNTEAFF. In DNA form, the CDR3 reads TGTGCCGGCAGCCAAATTGTATGGACAGACCAGAACACTGAAGCTTTCTTT.

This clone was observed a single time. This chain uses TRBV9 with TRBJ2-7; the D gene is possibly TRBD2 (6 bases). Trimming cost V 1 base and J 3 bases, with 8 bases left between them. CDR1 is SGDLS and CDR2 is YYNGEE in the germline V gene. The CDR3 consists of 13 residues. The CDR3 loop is CASSVISGYEQYF. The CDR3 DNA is TGTGCCAGCAGCGTAATTAGCGGCTACGAGCAGTACTTC.